The clone carrying this T cell receptor beta chain was observed a handful of times. Its antigen is unknown. The data originate from a study of blood T cells in healthy people across ages. A second about 6 to 12 cycle PCR used barcoded and J-beta primers. Via MiXCR, TCRdb re-called the 5' RACE reads, giving one row per CDR3 protein. The top ten clones hold approximately 10% of a sample with some 1.6 million distinct CDR3 sequences, about 31% of them seen once. Study conclusions and caveats: Versus aged donors, long-lived donors had higher diversity and more naive CD4+ cells.

Losses at the gene ends were 6 bases for V and 6 bases for J; bases not matched to a gene: 6. Germline V gene data show CDR1 as MNHNS and CDR2 as SASEGT. The CDR3 consists of 13 residues. Sequences were obtained from blood. V is TRBV6-1 and J is TRBJ2-7, with TRBD1 matching over 9 bases. The TCR originated in a woman aged 25 to 39 in good health. CDR3 bases: TGTGCCAGCAGGAGGGACAGGGTAAGCGAGCAGTACTTC. It specifies CASRRDRVSEQYF.